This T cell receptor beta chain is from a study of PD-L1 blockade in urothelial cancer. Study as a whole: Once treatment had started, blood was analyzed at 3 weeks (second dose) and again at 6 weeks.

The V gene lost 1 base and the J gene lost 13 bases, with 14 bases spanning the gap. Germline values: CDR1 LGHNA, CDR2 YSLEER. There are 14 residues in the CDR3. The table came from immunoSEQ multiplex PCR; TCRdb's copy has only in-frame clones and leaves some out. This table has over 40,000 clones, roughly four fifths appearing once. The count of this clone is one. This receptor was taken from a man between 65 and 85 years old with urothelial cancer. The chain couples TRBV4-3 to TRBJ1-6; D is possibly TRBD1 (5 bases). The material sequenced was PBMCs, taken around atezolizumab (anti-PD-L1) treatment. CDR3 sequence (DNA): TGCGCCAGCAGCCAAGGGGGCAGCCTGGCGCCCCTCCACTTT. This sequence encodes CASSQGGSLAPLHF.